The TCR beta chain described here comes from a study of naive and memory T cell subsets. Blood and skin TCR RNA was reverse transcribed with alpha and beta constant primers. TCRdb recomputed calls from the 5' RACE reads with MiXCR, one row per CDR3 protein. The sample has tens of thousands of distinct CDR3 sequences, under 30% seen once; the top ten hold around 1.9%. RNA was extracted from roughly 2.5 ml of whole blood of healthy adults. Many counts were recorded for this clonotype. The sequence was collected from a female donor in good health.

The CDR3 spells CSARDSQADTQYF. CDR3 sequence (DNA): TGCAGTGCTAGAGATTCGCAAGCAGATACGCAGTATTTT. This chain links TRBV20-1 with TRBJ2-3; unclear D gene. The germline V and J ends were trimmed by 0 bases and 4 bases, with 8 bases remaining between them. There are 13 residues in the CDR3. CDR1 is DFQATT and CDR2 is SNEGSKA in the germline V gene (reference sequence).